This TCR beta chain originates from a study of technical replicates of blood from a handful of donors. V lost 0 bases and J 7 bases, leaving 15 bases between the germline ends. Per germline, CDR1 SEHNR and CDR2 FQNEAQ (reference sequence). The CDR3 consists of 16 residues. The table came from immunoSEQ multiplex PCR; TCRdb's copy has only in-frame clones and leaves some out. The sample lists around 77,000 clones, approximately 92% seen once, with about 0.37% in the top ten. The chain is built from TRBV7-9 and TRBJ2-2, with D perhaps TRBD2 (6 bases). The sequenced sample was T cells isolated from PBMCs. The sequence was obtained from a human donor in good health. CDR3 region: CASSLAHGSRRGELFF. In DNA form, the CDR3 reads TGTGCCAGCAGCTTAGCTCACGGGAGTCGGCGCGGGGAGCTGTTTTTT.